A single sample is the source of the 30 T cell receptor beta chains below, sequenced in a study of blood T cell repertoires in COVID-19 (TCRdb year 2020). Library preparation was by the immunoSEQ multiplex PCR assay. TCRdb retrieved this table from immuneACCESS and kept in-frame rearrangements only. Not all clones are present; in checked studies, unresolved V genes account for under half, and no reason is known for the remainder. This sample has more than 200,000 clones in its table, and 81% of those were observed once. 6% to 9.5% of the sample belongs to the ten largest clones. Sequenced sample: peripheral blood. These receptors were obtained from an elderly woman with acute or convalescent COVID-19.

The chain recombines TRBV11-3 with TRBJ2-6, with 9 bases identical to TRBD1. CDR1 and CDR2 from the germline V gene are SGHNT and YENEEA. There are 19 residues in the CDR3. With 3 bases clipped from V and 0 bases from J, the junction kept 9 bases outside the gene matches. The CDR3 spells CASSFDRGIDLSGANVLTF. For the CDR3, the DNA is TGTGCCAGCAGCTTCGACAGGGGGATCGACCTCTCTGGGGCCAACGTCCTGACTTTC.

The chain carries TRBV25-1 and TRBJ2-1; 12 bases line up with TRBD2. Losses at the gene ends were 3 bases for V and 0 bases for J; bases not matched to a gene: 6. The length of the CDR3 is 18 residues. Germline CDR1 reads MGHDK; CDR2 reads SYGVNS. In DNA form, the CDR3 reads TGTGCCAGCAGTGACAAGCGGACTAGCGGGGACTCCTACAATGAGCAGTTCTTC. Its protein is CASSDKRTSGDSYNEQFF.

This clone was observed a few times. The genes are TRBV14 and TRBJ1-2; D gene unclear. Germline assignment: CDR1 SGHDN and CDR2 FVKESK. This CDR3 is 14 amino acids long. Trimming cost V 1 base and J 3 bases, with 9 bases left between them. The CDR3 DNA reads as TGTGCCAGCAGCCAAGGATCAGGTTACTATGGCTACACCTTC. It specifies CASSQGSGYYGYTF.

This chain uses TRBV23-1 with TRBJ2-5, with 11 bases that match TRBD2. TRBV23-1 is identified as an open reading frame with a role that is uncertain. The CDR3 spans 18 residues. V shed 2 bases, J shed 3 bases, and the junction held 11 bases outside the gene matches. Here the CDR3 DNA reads TGCGCCAGCAGTCAAGGGATAGCGGGAGGGCCGAGGGAAGAGACCCAGTACTTC. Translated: CASSQGIAGGPREETQYF.

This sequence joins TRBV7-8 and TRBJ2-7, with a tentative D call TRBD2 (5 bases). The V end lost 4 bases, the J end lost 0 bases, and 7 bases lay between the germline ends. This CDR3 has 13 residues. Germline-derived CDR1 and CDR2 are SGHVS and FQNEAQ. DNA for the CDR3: TGTGCCAGCAGCTCGGGAATCTCCTACGAGCAGTACTTC. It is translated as CASSSGISYEQYF.

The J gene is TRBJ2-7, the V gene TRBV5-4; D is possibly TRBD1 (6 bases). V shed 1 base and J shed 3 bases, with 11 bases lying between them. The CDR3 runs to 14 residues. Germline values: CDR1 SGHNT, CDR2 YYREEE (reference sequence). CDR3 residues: CASSLRTVSYEQYF. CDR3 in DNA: TGTGCCAGCAGCTTGCGGACAGTGAGCTACGAGCAGTACTTC.

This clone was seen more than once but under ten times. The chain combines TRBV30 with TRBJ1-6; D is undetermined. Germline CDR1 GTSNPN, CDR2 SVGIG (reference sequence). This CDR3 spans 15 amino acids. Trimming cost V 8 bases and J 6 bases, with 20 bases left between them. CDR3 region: CARTPSGQANSPLHF. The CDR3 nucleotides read TGTGCCCGTACCCCTTCTGGGCAAGCTAATTCACCCCTCCACTTT.

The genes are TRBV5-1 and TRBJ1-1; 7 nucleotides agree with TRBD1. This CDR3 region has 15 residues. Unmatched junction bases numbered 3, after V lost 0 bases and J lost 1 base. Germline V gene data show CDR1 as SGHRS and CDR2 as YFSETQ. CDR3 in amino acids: CASSLAGGPNTEAFF. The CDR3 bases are TGCGCCAGCAGCTTGGCAGGGGGGCCGAACACTGAAGCTTTCTTT.

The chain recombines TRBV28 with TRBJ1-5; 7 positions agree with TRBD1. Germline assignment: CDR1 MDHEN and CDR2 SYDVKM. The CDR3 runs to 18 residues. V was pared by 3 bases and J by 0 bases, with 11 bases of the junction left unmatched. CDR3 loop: CASSFARDRGYSNQPQHF. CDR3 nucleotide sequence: TGTGCCAGCAGTTTCGCCCGGGACAGAGGATATAGCAATCAGCCCCAGCATTTT.

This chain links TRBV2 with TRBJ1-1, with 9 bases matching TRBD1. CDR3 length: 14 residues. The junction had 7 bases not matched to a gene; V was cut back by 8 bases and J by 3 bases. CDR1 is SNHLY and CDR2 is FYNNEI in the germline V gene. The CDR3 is CASLQGAIYTEAFF. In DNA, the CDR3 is TGTGCCAGCTTACAGGGGGCGATTTACACTGAAGCTTTCTTT. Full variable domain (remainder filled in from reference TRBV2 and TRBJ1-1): EPEVTQTPSHQVTQMGQEVILRCVPISNHLYFYWYRQILGQKVEFLVSFYNNEISEKSEIFDDQFSVERPDGSNFTLKIRSTKLEDSAMYFCASLQGAIYTEAFFGQGTRLTVV.

CDR3 in amino acids: CASSETHPGQLFF. CDR3 DNA sequence: TGTGCCAGCAGTGAAACCCACCCGGGTCAACTGTTTTTT. V gene TRBV2 combines with J gene TRBJ1-4; D unclear. Germline values: CDR1 SNHLY, CDR2 FYNNEI. The V and J ends lost 2 bases and 12 bases respectively, with 13 bases between them. The CDR3 totals 13 residues.

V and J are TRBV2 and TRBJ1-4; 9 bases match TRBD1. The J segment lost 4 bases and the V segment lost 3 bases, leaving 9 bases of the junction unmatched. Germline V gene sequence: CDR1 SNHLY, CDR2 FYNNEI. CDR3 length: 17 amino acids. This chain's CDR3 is CASSDRDRVRGNEKLFF. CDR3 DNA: TGTGCCAGCAGTGACCGGGACAGGGTGAGGGGTAATGAAAAACTGTTTTTT.

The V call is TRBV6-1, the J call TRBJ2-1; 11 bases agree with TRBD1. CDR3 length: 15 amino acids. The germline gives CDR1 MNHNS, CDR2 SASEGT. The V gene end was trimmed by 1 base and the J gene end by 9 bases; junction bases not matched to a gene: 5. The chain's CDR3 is CASSEEGTGGGEQFF. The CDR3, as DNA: TGTGCCAGCAGTGAAGAGGGGACAGGGGGTGGTGAGCAGTTCTTC.

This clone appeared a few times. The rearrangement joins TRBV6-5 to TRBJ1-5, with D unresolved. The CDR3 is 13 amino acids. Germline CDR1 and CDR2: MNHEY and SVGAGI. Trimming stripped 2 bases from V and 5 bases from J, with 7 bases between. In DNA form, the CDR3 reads TGTGCCAGCAGTTACGGGCAGTATCAGCCCCAGCATTTT. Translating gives CASSYGQYQPQHF.

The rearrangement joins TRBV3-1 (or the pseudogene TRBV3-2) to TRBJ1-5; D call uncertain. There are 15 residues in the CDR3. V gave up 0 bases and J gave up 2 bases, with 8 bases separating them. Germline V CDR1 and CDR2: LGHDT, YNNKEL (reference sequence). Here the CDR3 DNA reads TGTGCCAGCAGCCAAGATGCGATAGGCAATCAGCCCCAGCATTTT. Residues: CASSQDAIGNQPQHF.

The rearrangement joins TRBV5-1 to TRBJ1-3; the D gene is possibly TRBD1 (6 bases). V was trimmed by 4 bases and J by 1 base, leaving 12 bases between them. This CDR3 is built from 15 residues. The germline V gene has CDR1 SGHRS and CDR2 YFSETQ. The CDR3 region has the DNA TGCGCCAGCAGCCCAACACAGGGATCTGGAAACACCATATATTTT. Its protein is CASSPTQGSGNTIYF. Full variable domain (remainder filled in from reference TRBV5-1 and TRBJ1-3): KAGVTQTPRYLIKTRGQQVTLSCSPISGHRSVSWYQQTPGQGLQFLFEYFSETQRNKGNFPGRFSGRQFSNSRSEMNVSTLELGDSALYLCASSPTQGSGNTIYFGEGSWLTVV.

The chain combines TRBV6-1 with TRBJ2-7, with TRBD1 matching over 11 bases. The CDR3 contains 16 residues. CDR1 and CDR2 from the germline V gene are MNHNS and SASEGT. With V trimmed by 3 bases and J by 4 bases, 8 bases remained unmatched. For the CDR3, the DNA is TGTGCCAGCAGTGACCCCGGACAGGGGGCGGTGTACGAGCAGTACTTC. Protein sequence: CASSDPGQGAVYEQYF.

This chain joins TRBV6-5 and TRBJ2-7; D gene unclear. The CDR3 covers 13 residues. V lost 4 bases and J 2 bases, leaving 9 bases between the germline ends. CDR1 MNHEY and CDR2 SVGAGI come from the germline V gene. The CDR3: CASSSGFAYEQYF. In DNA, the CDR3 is TGTGCCAGCAGTTCAGGATTTGCCTACGAGCAGTACTTC.

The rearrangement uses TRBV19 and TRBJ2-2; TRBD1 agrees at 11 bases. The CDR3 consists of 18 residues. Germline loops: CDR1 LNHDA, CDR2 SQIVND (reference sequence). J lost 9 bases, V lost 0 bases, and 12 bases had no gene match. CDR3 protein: CASSIDLGQGAPDRELFF. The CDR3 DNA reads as TGTGCCAGTAGTATAGACCTAGGACAGGGGGCCCCCGACCGGGAGCTGTTTTTT. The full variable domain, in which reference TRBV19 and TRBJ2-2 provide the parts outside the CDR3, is DGGITQSPKYLFRKEGQNVTLSCEQNLNHDAMYWYRQDPGQGLRLIYYSQIVNDFQKGDIAEGYSVSREKKESFPLTVTSAQKNPTAFYLCASSIDLGQGAPDRELFFGEGSRLTVL.

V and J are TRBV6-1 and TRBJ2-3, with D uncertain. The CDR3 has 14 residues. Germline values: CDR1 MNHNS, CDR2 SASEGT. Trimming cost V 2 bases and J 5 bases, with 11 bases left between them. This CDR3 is CASSELGPGDTQYF. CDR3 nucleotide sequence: TGTGCCAGCAGTGAACTTGGGCCTGGAGATACGCAGTATTTT.

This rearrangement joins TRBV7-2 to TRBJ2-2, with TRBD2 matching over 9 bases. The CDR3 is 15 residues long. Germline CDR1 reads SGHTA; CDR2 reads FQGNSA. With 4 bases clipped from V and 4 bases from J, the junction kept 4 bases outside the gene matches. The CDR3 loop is CASSWNSGSTGELFF. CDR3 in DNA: TGTGCCAGCAGCTGGAATAGCGGGAGCACCGGGGAGCTGTTTTTT.

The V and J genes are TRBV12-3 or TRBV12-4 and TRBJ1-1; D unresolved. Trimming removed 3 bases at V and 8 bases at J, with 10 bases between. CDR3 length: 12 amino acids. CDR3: CASSFEGTEAFF. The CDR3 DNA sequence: TGTGCCAGCAGTTTTGAGGGAACCGAAGCTTTCTTT.

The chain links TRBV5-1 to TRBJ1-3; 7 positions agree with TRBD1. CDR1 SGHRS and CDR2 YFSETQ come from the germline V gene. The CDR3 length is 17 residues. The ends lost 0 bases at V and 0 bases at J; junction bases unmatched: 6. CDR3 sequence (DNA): TGCGCCAGCAGCTTGGGGGACAGCGCCTACTCTGGAAACACCATATATTTT. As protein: CASSLGDSAYSGNTIYF.

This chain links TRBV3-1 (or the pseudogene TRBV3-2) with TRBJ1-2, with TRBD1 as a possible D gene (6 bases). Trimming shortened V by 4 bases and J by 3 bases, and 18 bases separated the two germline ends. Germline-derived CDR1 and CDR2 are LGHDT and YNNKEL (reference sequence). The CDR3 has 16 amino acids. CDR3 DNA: TGTGCCAGCAGCCGTATGGGGGCGGGAGTGGACTATGGCTACACCTTC. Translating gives CASSRMGAGVDYGYTF.

CDR3 sequence: CASSQPGQGALYGYTF. The CDR3 DNA reads as TGTGCCAGCAGCCAACCGGGACAGGGGGCTCTCTATGGCTACACCTTC. The V gene is TRBV3-1 (or the pseudogene TRBV3-2), the J gene TRBJ1-2, with 12 bases matching TRBD1. The CDR3 is made up of 16 amino acids. In germline, CDR1 is LGHDT, CDR2 YNNKEL (reference sequence). J was trimmed by 4 bases and V by 2 bases; bases with no gene match: 5.

CDR3 sequence (DNA): TGTGCCAGCAGTTACCCCGGGGGTAGCAATCAGCCCCAGCATTTT. Translated, it gives CASSYPGGSNQPQHF. The J gene is TRBJ1-5, the V gene TRBV6-2 or TRBV6-3; the D gene is possibly TRBD1 (5 bases). From germline, CDR1 is MNHEY and CDR2 SVGEGT. The CDR3 is made up of 15 amino acids. V dropped 2 bases and J dropped 0 bases, with 8 bases sitting between them.

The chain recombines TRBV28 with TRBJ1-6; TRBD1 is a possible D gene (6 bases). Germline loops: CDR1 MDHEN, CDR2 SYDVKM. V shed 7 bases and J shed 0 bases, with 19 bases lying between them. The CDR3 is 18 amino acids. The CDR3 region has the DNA TGTGCCAGCACCCCGGGGGGCCCGCCTCACTCCTATAATTCACCCCTCCACTTT. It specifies CASTPGGPPHSYNSPLHF.

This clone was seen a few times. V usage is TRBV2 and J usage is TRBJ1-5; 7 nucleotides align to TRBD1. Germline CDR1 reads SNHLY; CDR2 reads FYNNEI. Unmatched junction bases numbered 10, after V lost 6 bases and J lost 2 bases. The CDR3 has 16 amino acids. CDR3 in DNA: TGTGCCAGCAGGGGTTCCCAGGGGGTCGGCAATCAGCCCCAGCATTTT. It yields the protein CASRGSQGVGNQPQHF.

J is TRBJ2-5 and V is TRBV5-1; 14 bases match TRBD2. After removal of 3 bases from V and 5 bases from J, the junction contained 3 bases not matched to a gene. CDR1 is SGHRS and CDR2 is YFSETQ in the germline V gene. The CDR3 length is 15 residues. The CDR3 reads CASSSGTSGSETQYF. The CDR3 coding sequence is TGCGCCAGCAGCTCCGGGACTAGCGGGAGTGAGACCCAGTACTTC.

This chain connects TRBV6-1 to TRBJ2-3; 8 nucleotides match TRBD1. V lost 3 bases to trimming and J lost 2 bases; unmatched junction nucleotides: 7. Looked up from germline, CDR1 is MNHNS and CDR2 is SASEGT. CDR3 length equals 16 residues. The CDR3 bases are TGTGCCAGCAGTGATCAGGGGGCCCTCGACACAGATACGCAGTATTTT. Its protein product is CASSDQGALDTDTQYF.